The subject of this entry is one T cell receptor (beta chain). Its antigen is undetermined. The data were taken from a study of T cells in Graves' hyperthyroidism and ophthalmopathy. Whole-study findings and limits: The majority of expanded thyroid clonotypes above 0.001 also appeared in blood. Ophthalmopathy stood apart from stable hyperthyroidism in a 13 V-J model.

This CDR3 region has 13 residues. Per the germline V gene, CDR1 is DFQATT and CDR2 is SNEGSKA (reference sequence). V shed 7 bases and J shed 3 bases, with 16 bases lying between them. A patient was excluded if there was uncontrolled infection, other autoimmune disease, pregnancy or lactation. Diagnostic assessment was based on clinical symptoms, serum thyroxine and TRAb, thyroid ultrasound and orbital computed tomography. The investigators amplified TCR beta CDR3 regions from RNA transcripts. First-round RT-PCR of the TCR CDR3 relied on the HTBI primer set. TCRdb re-analysed the multiplex PCR reads in MiXCR, keeping a single row per CDR3 protein. The data show approximately 700,000 distinct CDR3 sequences, less than 45% seen once.

The chain recombines TRBV20-1 with TRBJ2-7; weak D call: TRBD1 (6 bases). The sequencing input was peripheral blood or thyroid tissue (not recorded which). The source of this sequence is an adult man with Graves' disease, either hyperthyroidism or ophthalmopathy (not recorded which). CDR3: CSGMSGQNYEQYF. For the CDR3, the DNA is TGCAGTGGTATGTCCGGACAGAACTACGAGCAGTACTTC.